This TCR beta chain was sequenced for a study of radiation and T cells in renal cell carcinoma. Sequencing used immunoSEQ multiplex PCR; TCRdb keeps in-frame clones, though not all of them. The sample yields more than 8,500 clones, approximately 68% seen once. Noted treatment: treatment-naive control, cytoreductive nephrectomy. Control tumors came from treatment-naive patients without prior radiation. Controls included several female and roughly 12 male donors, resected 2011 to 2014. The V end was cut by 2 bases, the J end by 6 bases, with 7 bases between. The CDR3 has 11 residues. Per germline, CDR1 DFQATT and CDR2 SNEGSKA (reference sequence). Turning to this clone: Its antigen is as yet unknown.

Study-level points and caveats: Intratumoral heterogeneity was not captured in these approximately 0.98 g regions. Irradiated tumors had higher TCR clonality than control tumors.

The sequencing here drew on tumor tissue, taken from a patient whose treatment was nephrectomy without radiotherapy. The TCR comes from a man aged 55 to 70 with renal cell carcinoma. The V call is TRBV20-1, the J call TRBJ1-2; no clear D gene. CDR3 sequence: CSARPPHGYTF. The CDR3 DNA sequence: TGCAGTGCTAGACCCCCGCATGGCTACACCTTC.